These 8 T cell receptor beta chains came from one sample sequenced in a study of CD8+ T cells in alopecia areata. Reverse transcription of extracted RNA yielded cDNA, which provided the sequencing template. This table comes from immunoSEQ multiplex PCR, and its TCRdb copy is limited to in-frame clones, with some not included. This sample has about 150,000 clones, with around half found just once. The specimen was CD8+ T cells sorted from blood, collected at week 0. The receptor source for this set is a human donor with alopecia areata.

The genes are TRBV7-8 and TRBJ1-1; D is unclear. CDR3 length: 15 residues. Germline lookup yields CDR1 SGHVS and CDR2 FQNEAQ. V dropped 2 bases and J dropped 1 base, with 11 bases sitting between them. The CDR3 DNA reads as TGTGCCAGCAGCTTATCGTGGGCAGGGAACACTGAAGCTTTCTTT. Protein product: CASSLSWAGNTEAFF.

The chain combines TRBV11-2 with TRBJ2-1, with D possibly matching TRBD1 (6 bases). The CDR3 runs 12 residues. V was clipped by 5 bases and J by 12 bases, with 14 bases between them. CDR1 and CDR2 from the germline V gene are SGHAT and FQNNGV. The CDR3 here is CASSQDSTTQFF. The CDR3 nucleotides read TGTGCCAGCAGCCAGGACAGCACGACGCAGTTCTTC.

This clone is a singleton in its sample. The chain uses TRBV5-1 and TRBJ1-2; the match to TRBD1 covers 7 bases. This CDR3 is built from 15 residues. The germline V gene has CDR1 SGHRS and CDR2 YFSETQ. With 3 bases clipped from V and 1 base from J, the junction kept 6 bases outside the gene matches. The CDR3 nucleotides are TGCGCCAGCAGCTCTCCGGGACAGAGTAACTATGGCTACACCTTC. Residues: CASSSPGQSNYGYTF.

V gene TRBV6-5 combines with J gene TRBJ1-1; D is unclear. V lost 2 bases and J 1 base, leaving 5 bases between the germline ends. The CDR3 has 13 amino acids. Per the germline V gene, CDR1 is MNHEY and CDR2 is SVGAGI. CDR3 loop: CASSYVENTEAFF. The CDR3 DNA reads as TGTGCCAGCAGTTACGTGGAGAACACTGAAGCTTTCTTT.

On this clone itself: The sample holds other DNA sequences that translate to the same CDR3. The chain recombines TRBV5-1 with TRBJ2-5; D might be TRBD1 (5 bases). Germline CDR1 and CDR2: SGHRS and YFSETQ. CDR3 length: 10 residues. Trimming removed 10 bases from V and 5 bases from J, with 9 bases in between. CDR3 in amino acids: CASSGETQYF. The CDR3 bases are TGCGCCTCCTCAGGGGAGACCCAGTACTTC.

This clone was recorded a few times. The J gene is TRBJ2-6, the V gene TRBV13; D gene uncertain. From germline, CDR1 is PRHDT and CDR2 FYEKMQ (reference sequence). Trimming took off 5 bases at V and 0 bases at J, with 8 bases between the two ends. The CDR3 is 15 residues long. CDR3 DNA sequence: TGTGCCAGCAGCCCCGGGCTCTCTGGGGCCAACGTCCTGACTTTC. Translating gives CASSPGLSGANVLTF.

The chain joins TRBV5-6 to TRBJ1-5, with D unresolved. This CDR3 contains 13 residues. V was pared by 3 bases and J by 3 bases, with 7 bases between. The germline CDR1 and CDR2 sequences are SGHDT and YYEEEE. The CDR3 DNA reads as TGTGCCAGCAGCTCAGGAAACAATCAGCCCCAGCATTTT. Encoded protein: CASSSGNNQPQHF.

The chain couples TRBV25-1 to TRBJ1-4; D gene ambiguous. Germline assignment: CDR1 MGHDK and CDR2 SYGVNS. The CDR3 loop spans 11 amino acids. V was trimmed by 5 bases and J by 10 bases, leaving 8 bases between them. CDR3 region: CASSYDIKLFF. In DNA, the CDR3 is TGTGCCAGCAGTTATGATATAAAACTGTTTTTT.